A single sample is the source of the 8 T cell receptor beta chains below, sequenced in a study of T cell repertoires in cytomegalovirus infection (dated by TCRdb to between 2018 and 2021). These TCRs are of unknown antigen specificity. The run used an Illumina HiSeq 1500. In TCRdb, the public reads were trimmed at Q25 with fastp and aligned with MiXCR, with productive beta chains retained. Rows are unified per CDR3 protein, each entry keeping the most common DNA and genes. In this sample the table shows roughly 920,000 distinct CDR3 sequences, under 40% of which occur a single time. Around an eighth of the sample is taken by the ten largest. The sample's treatment or condition label is to be understood as: in vitro stimulation with specific CMV peptide epitopes to enrich CMV-specific T cells. The input for sequencing was cultured CD8+ T cells from PBMCs, taken from culture after CMV antigen stimulation. The receptors come from a human donor in good health (CMV status not recorded). Some clones in this sample may be carry-over from other donors' samples.

V and J are TRBV5-1 and TRBJ1-5, with 7 bases that match TRBD1. CDR1 is SGHRS, CDR2 YFSETQ, per germline. V was clipped by 5 bases and J by 9 bases; unmatched bases: 14. The CDR3 spans 15 residues. CDR3: CASSAKDRRSGPQHF. The CDR3 DNA reads TGCGCCAGCAGTGCGAAGGACAGGCGGTCAGGGCCCCAGCATTTT.

This clonotype was found a few times. This chain links TRBV6-1 with TRBJ2-2; D call uncertain. Trimming cost V 6 bases and J 8 bases, with 13 bases left between them. The CDR3 has 13 amino acids. CDR1 MNHNS and CDR2 SASEGT come from the germline V gene. The CDR3 nucleotides are TGTGCCAGCAGCCCCATGGGTTTTGGGGAGCTGTTTTTT. Amino acid sequence: CASSPMGFGELFF.

This clonotype has only a few counts. The chain joins TRBV6-2 or TRBV6-3 to TRBJ2-1; 10 bases agree with TRBD2. The V gene's germline CDR1 is MNHEY and CDR2 SVGEGT. The CDR3 length is 16 residues. Trimming at V came to 2 bases and at J to 5 bases, leaving 6 bases not matched to a gene. CDR3 nucleotides: TGTGCCAGCAGTTACGTAGGACTAGCGGAAAACAATGAGCAGTTCTTC. This translates into CASSYVGLAENNEQFF.

The CDR3, as DNA: TGTGCCAGCAGTTCGCTTTTTATGCACTCGTCCTACGAGCAGTACGTC. Its translation: CASSSLFMHSSYEQYV. J is TRBJ2-7 and V is TRBV28; D gene uncertain. V was clipped by 4 bases and J by 1 base, with 17 bases between them. Germline V gives CDR1 MDHEN, CDR2 SYDVKM. The CDR3 runs 16 residues.

The chain has TRBV7-9 and TRBJ2-7, with TRBD1 as a possible D gene (5 bases). This CDR3 is 17 amino acids long. V was pared by 3 bases and J by 5 bases, with 23 bases between. Germline V gene sequence: CDR1 SEHNR, CDR2 FQNEAQ (reference sequence). The CDR3 DNA is TGTGCCAGCAGCTTCTTCGTCGGACCACGAAGGGGCAACGAGCAGTACTTC. Its protein product is CASSFFVGPRRGNEQYF.

The genes are TRBV18 and TRBJ1-1; D unclear. This CDR3 contains 14 residues. The V gene lost 7 bases and the J gene lost 5 bases, with 17 bases spanning the gap. Germline lookup yields CDR1 KGHSH and CDR2 LQKENI. The chain's CDR3 is CASCSTIGETEAFF. CDR3 sequence (DNA): TGTGCCAGCTGCTCAACAATCGGAGAAACTGAAGCTTTCTTT. The full variable domain, completed using reference TRBV18 and TRBJ1-1, is NAGVMQNPRHLVRRRGQEARLRCSPMKGHSHVYWYRQLPEEGLKFMVYLQKENIIDESGMPKERFSAEFPKEGPSILRIQQVVRGDSAAYFCASCSTIGETEAFFGQGTRLTVV.

The gene calls are TRBV27 and TRBJ2-3, with D perhaps being TRBD1 or TRBD2 (5 bases each). With 5 bases removed from V and 5 bases from J, the gap between germline ends came to 17 bases. This CDR3 has 15 amino acids. The V gene's germline CDR1 is MNHEY and CDR2 SMNVEV (reference sequence). CDR3 residues: CASSLYRGALDTQYF. CDR3 in DNA: TGTGCCAGCAGTCTCTATCGAGGGGCTTTAGATACGCAGTATTTT.

This clonotype came up a few times. The chain joins TRBV15 to TRBJ2-1; D unresolved. Germline V gene sequence: CDR1 LNHNV, CDR2 YYDKDF (reference sequence). The CDR3 runs to 15 residues. Deletions cut 0 bases from V and 6 bases from J, with 12 bases between. DNA for the CDR3: TGTGCCACCAGCAGAGAGCGGCACGTCCCCAATGAGCAGTTCTTC. Protein sequence: CATSRERHVPNEQFF.